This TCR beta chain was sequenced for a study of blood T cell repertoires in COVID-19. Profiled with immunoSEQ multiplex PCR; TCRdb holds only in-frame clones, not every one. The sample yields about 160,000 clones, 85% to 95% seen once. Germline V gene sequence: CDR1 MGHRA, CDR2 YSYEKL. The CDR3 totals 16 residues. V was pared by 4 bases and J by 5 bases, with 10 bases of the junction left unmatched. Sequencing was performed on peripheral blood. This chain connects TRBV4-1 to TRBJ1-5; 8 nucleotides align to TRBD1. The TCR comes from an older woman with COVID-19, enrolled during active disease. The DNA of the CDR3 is TGCGCCAGCAGCCCAGGACAGGGAGGAAGGCATCAGCCCCAGCATTTT. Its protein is CASSPGQGGRHQPQHF.